The present TCR beta chain was sequenced within a study of tumor-infiltrating lymphocytes in localized non-small cell lung cancer. Study-wide results and limits: Not all patients were TCR sequenced, owing to tissue quantity.

Assay: immunoSEQ multiplex PCR; the TCRdb copy retains only in-frame clones and omits some. Of approximately 10,000 clones in the sample, around 64% were seen once. About this clone: No antigen is known for it.

Germline loops: CDR1 SGHRS, CDR2 YFSETQ. Trimming at V came to 4 bases and at J to 8 bases, leaving 6 bases not matched to a gene. This CDR3 contains 14 residues. Sequenced material: uninvolved lung tissue not adjacent to the tumor. The sequence came from a human donor with non-small cell lung cancer. The chain uses TRBV5-1 and TRBJ1-4; 9 nucleotides align to TRBD1. DNA of the CDR3: TGCGCCAGCAGCGGCGGGACAGGGTACGAAAAACTGTTTTTT. Its translation is CASSGGTGYEKLFF. The whole variable domain, filled in from reference TRBV5-1 and TRBJ1-4, reads KAGVTQTPRYLIKTRGQQVTLSCSPISGHRSVSWYQQTPGQGLQFLFEYFSETQRNKGNFPGRFSGRQFSNSRSEMNVSTLELGDSALYLCASSGGTGYEKLFFGSGTQLSVL.